The clone carrying this T cell receptor beta chain appeared a few times. What it recognizes is unknown. This specimen comes from a study of cytomegalovirus exposure and HLA in healthy donors. Study summary: Earlier sequencing of 150 million to 200 million T cells yielded approximately 100 million unique TCR beta sequences.

PCR was performed using 60 Vbeta and 13 Jbeta primers. The repertoire was sequenced with immunoSEQ multiplex PCR; TCRdb's copy has only in-frame clones and lacks some. Altogether under 200,000 clones are present, about four fifths being singletons, with the ten largest covering roughly 0.5%. The ends lost 2 bases at V and 4 bases at J; junction bases unmatched: 6. Germline CDR1 SGDLS, CDR2 YYNGEE. The CDR3 length is 16 residues. Study findings and constraints: Most of the TCR beta V segments (in an earlier analysis) were productive either about 87% or about 30% of the time. A later analysis linked a missense variant in DCLRE1C to the trimming of TCR beta V and J genes.

The source is a woman in her fifties or sixties in good health and CMV-seronegative. Sequencing was done on a sample of PBMCs. This sequence joins TRBV9 and TRBJ2-1, with 10 bases that match TRBD1. The CDR3, as DNA: TGTGCCAGCAGCGTGAACCGGGACAGGGGTTACAATGAGCAGTTCTTC. It is translated as CASSVNRDRGYNEQFF.